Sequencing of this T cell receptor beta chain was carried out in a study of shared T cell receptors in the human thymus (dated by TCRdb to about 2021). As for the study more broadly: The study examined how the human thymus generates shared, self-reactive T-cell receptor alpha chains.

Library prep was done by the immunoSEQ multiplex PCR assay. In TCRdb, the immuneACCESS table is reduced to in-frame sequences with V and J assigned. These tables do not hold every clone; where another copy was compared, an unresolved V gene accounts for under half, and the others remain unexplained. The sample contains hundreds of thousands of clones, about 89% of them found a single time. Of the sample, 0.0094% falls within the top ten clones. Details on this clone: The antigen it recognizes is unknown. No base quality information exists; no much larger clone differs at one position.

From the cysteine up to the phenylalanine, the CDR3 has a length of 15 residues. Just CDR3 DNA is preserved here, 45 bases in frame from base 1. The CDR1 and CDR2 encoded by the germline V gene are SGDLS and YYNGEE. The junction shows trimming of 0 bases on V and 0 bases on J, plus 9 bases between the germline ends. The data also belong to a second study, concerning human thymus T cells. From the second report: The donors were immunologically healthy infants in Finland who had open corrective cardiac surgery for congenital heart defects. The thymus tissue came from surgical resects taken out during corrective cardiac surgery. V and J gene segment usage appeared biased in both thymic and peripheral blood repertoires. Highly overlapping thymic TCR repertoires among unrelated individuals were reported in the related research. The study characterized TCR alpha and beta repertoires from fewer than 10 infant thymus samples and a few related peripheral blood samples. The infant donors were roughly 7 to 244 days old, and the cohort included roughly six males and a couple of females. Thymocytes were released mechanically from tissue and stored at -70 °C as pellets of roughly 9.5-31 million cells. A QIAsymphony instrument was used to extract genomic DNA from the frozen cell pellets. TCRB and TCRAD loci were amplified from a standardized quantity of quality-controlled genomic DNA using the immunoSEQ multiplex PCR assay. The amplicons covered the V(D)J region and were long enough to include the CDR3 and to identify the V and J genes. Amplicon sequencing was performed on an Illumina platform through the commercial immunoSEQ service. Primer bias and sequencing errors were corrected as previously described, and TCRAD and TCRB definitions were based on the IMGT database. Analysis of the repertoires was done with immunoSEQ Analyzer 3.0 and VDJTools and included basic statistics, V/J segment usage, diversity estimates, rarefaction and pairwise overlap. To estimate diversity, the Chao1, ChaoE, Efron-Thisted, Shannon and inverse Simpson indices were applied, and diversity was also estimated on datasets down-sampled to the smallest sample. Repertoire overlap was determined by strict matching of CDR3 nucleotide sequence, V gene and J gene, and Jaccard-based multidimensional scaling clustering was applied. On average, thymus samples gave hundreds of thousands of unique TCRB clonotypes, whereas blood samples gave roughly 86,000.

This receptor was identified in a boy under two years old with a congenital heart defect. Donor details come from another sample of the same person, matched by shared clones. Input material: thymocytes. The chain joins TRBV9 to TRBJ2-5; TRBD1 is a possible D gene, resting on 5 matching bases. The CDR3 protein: CASSVALTDQETQYF. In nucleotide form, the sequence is TGTGCCAGCAGCGTAGCCCTGACAGACCAAGAGACCCAGTACTTC.